A selection of T cell receptor beta chains follows, all from one sample in a study of identifying expanded T cells in peripheral blood. TCRdb's copy holds only in-frame clones and misses some; the assay was immunoSEQ multiplex PCR. The sample lists more than 50,000 clones; over 80% were seen once. Input material: blood. The receptors derive from a person between 18 and 70 years old in good health. Each CDR3 is given with its conserved first and last residue. A D gene is named only where the DNA matches it firmly. Part of the rows lack a size; the others show once, few, many or a class for expanded clones.

TRBJ2-5 | TRBV5-4 | NA | NA | TGTGCCAGCAGCTTAGGAGGGATGGGTGAGACCCAGTACTTC | CASSLGGMGETQYF
TRBJ1-1 | TRBV2 | NA | NA | TGTGCCAGCAGTGAAGACCCCTTCGGCACTGAAGCTTTCTTT | CASSEDPFGTEAFF
TRBJ2-1 | TRBV30 | NA | TRBD2 | TGTGCCTGGAGTCCGGTTCTAGCGGGACTTTACAATGAGCAGTTCTTC | CAWSPVLAGLYNEQFF
TRBJ1-1 | TRBV6-5 | NA | NA | TGTGCCAGCACTACTACAGGAGGTGAAGCTTTCTTT | CASTTTGGEAFF
TRBJ1-6 | TRBV25-1 | NA | NA | TGTGCCAGCAGACGGAGTTATAATTCACCCCTCCACTTT | CASRRSYNSPLHF
TRBJ2-7 | TRBV9 | NA | TRBD2 | TGTGCCAGCAGCGTAGCGGGAGGGGGCTACGAGCAGTACTTC | CASSVAGGGYEQYF
TRBJ1-1 | TRBV5-1 | NA | TRBD1 | TGCGCCAGCAGCTTGACAGGGGTTCCGAACACTGAAGCTTTCTTT | CASSLTGVPNTEAFF
TRBJ2-2 | TRBV27 | NA | NA | TGTGCCAGCAGTGGGAGACTAGGGCCCCTTGGTGTCGGGGAGCTGTTTTTT | CASSGRLGPLGVGELFF
TRBJ2-7 | TRBV21-1 | many | NA | TGTGCCAGCAGCGAAGACAGGGGGCCCGCATGCTACGAGCAGTACTTC | CASSEDRGPACYEQYF
TRBJ2-2 | TRBV7-2 | once | TRBD2 | TGTGCCAGCAGCTCCCTAGCGGGAGCCGGCGGGGAGCTGTTTTTT | CASSSLAGAGGELFF
TRBJ1-2 | TRBV30 | NA | NA | TGTGCCTGGAGTGTAAGCAGTGGGGGATCGACTGGGGGCTACACCTTC | CAWSVSSGGSTGGYTF
TRBJ1-2 | TRBV29-1 | NA | TRBD1 | TGCAGCGTTACCTTAGCCTACAGGGGAACCGCTAACTATGGCTACACCTTC | CSVTLAYRGTANYGYTF
TRBJ2-7 | TRBV9 | NA | NA | TGTGCCAGCAGCGTAGGGGACTCTTCCTACGAGCAGTACTTC | CASSVGDSSYEQYF
TRBJ2-1 | TRBV5-1 | NA | TRBD2 | TGCGCCAGCGTCCCGTCCCCGCGGGAGCTGAACAATGAGCAGTTCTTC | CASVPSPRELNNEQFF
TRBJ2-7 | TRBV2 | NA | NA | TGTGCCAGCAGCTGGCGGGGACCGGGCGAGCAGTACTTC | CASSWRGPGEQYF
TRBJ2-5 | TRBV7-9 | NA | NA | TGTGCCAGCAGCTTGTGGGGGCGCGCTCCAGAGACCCAGTACTTC | CASSLWGRAPETQYF
TRBJ1-2 | TRBV5-5 | NA | NA | TGTGCCAGCAGCCTGAACCGGGAGGCTCTTTATGGCTACACCTTC | CASSLNREALYGYTF
TRBJ2-3 | TRBV11-3 | NA | NA | TGTGCCAGCAGCCTCGCGCTGGGGGCAGGGGATACGCAGTATTTT | CASSLALGAGDTQYF
TRBJ2-1 | TRBV7-9 | NA | NA | TGTGCCAGCAGCTTTGATAATGAGCAGTTCTTC | CASSFDNEQFF
TRBJ2-2 | TRBV19 | NA | TRBD1 | TGTGCCAGTAGTACGACAGGGGTACGCACCGGGGAGCTGTTTTTT | CASSTTGVRTGELFF
TRBJ1-1 | TRBV30 | NA | TRBD1 | TGTGCCTGGAGTCGGACAGGGATGAACACTGAAGCTTTCTTT | CAWSRTGMNTEAFF
TRBJ1-1 | TRBV5-1 | NA | TRBD1 | TGCGCCAGCAACAGCTTTACAGGGGGCACTGAAGCTTTCTTT | CASNSFTGGTEAFF
TRBJ1-2 | TRBV9 | NA | TRBD1 | TGTGCCAGCAGCGACGCCAAACTCAGGACAGGGGGCTACACCTTC | CASSDAKLRTGGYTF
TRBJ2-2 | TRBV30 | NA | NA | TGTGCCTGGAGTTTCAGGGACGTCTCCGGGGAGCTGTTTTTT | CAWSFRDVSGELFF
TRBJ1-2 | TRBV19 | NA | NA | TGTGCCAGTAGTATAGACAGGAATAGCTACACCTTC | CASSIDRNSYTF
TRBJ2-1 | TRBV5-1 | NA | NA | TGCGCCAGTGCCGCCGACTCCTTCTACAATGAGCAGTTCTTC | CASAADSFYNEQFF
TRBJ2-1 | TRBV27 | NA | NA | TGTGCCAGCAGTTCCCCGGGCGATTACTACAATGAGCAGTTCTTC | CASSSPGDYYNEQFF
TRBJ1-2 | TRBV5-6 | NA | TRBD1 | TGTGCCAGCAGCCTGCGACAGGGGGCGGGTACTAATGGCTACACCTTC | CASSLRQGAGTNGYTF
TRBJ2-1 | TRBV19 | once | TRBD2 | TGTGCCAGTAGTAGCGGGAGAGGGAGCAATGAGCAGTTCTTC | CASSSGRGSNEQFF
TRBJ2-7 | TRBV13 | NA | NA | TGTGCCAGCAGCAGGCAAGGGTTCTACGAGCAGTACTTC | CASSRQGFYEQYF
TRBJ2-3 | TRBV7-2 | NA | NA | TGTGCCAGCAGCACACCGCCAGGGGGGAGAGGGTTTGGTACGCAGTATTTT | CASSTPPGGRGFGTQYF
TRBJ1-1 | TRBV5-4 | NA | NA | TGTGCCAGCAGCTTGGTCCTTGGGGCGGGGAACACTGAAGCTTTCTTT | CASSLVLGAGNTEAFF
TRBJ1-4 | TRBV19 | NA | NA | TGTGCCAGTACCTCGGACAGCCTCTATGGGGAACTGTTTTTT | CASTSDSLYGELFF
TRBJ2-3 | TRBV14 | NA | NA | TGTGCCAGCAGCCAAAGGCAGGGTACAGATACGCAGTATTTT | CASSQRQGTDTQYF
TRBJ1-2 | TRBV4-2 | NA | NA | TGTGCCAGCAGCCAAGCGCAGGGCAGGCCCGATGGCTACACCTTC | CASSQAQGRPDGYTF
TRBJ2-5 | TRBV5-1 | NA | TRBD2 | TGCGCCAGCAGCTTGGCTAGCGGGAGACAAGAGACCCAGTACTTC | CASSLASGRQETQYF
TRBJ2-2 | TRBV7-9 | NA | NA | TGTGCATCACCGGGACGGAACACCGGGGAGCTGTTTTTT | CASPGRNTGELFF
TRBJ1-5 | TRBV10-2 | NA | TRBD1 | TGCGCCAGCAGTCAGGGGGCGTATCAGCCCCAGCATTTT | CASSQGAYQPQHF
TRBJ2-7 | TRBV7-2 | NA | TRBD1 | TGTGCCAGCAGCTTAATGCAGGGGGCAGGGGCGTACGAGCAGTACTTC | CASSLMQGAGAYEQYF
TRBJ2-5 | TRBV5-1 | NA | TRBD2 | TGCGCCAGCAGCTTGAGTCGGGGGGACCAAGAGACCCAGTACTTC | CASSLSRGDQETQYF
TRBJ2-2 | TRBV5-6 | few | TRBD2 | TGTGCCAGCAGCCGACCCTCTAGCGGGAGGACCACCGGGGAGCTGTTTTTT | CASSRPSSGRTTGELFF
TRBJ2-1 | TRBV19 | few | TRBD1 | TGTGCCAGTGCTACACAGGGGTCGCAGTTCTTC | CASATQGSQFF
TRBJ2-7 | TRBV5-8 | NA | NA | TGTGCCAGCAGCTACTTTCACGGGTCTGCCTACGAGCAGTACTTC | CASSYFHGSAYEQYF
TRBJ2-5 | TRBV7-7 | NA | NA | TGTGCCAGCAGCTTAACTGCACAAGAGACCCAGTACTTC | CASSLTAQETQYF
TRBJ2-7 | TRBV21-1 | NA | NA | TGTGCCAGCAGCAAAGCTCAGGAAACGAACCGATCAAATTACGAGCAGTACTTC | CASSKAQETNRSNYEQYF
TRBJ1-2 | TRBV5-1 | NA | TRBD1 | TGCGCCAGCAGCTCCCAAACTGGACAGGGAGCGATTGGCTACACCTTC | CASSSQTGQGAIGYTF
TRBJ2-5 | TRBV5-1 | NA | NA | TGCGCCAGCAGCTTGTTCGGTCTCCAAGAGACCCAGTACTTC | CASSLFGLQETQYF
TRBJ2-1 | TRBV19 | NA | NA | TGTGCCAGTAGTATATTCGGGGTACAGTTCTTC | CASSIFGVQFF
TRBJ2-2 | TRBV7-7 | NA | NA | TGTGCCAGCAGCTTAGAGGGCGGGAAAACCGGGGAGCTGTTTTTT | CASSLEGGKTGELFF
TRBJ2-1 | TRBV2 | NA | TRBD2 | TGTGCCAGCAGTGGCCTAGCGGGACGGAAGCAGTTCTTC | CASSGLAGRKQFF
TRBJ2-5 | TRBV12-5 | NA | TRBD2 | TGTGCTAGTGGTTCAACTAGCGGGAGATTTACAGAGACCCAGTACTTC | CASGSTSGRFTETQYF
TRBJ1-1 | TRBV2 | NA | NA | TGTGCCAGCAGTGAATCCTGGGGCCCGCCGAACACTGAAGCTTTCTTT | CASSESWGPPNTEAFF
TRBJ2-1 | TRBV6-1 | NA | TRBD2 | TGTGCCAGCAGTACACTAGCGGGGGGGCGTAATGAGCAGTTCTTC | CASSTLAGGRNEQFF
TRBJ1-2 | TRBV4-1 | NA | TRBD1 | TGCGCCAGCAGCCAAGATCCGACAGGGAAGGGCTATGGCTACACCTTC | CASSQDPTGKGYGYTF
TRBJ2-5 | TRBV11-2 | few | NA | TGTGCCAGCAGCTTGACAACCGGGTCACCCAGCACCCAGTACTTC | CASSLTTGSPSTQYF